This T cell receptor beta chain was obtained from a study of T cell responses to AZD1222 COVID-19 vaccine. Study-wide results and limits: The sample set comprised mostly white British donors with more females, and clonal diversity was possibly underestimated.

Concerning this clone itself: As yet, its antigen is unknown.

Second-dose groups at about 4 or about 12 weeks were pooled. The protocol was immunoSEQ multiplex PCR, while the TCRdb copy is restricted to in-frame clones and leaves out a portion. This table has around 130,000 clones, 91% appearing once. Germline V lookup: CDR1 GTSNPN, CDR2 SVGIG (reference sequence). The CDR3 totals 17 residues. Deletions cut 2 bases from V and 12 bases from J, with 26 bases between. The source of this sequence is an adult who received the AZD1222 COVID-19 vaccine. This specimen was peripheral blood, taken 28 days after the second AZD1222 dose. The rearrangement joins TRBV30 to TRBJ1-6; no clear D. For the CDR3, the DNA is TGTGCCTGGAGTATTTACTCGCCGGCCCCCTCTCGAGTACCCCTCCACTTT. This encodes CAWSIYSPAPSRVPLHF.